These T cell receptor beta chains were read from a single sample in a study of T cell repertoires in cytomegalovirus infection. Their antigens remain unidentified. TCRdb used MiXCR to reprocess the reads, holding one entry per CDR3 protein. This sample has around 430,000 distinct CDR3 sequences; approximately 46% occur once, and the top ten carry around two fifths. Material: cultured PBMCs, obtained from culture after CMV antigen stimulation. These receptor sequences come from a human donor in good health (CMV status not recorded). Some clones in this sample may be carry-over from other donors' samples. Each CDR3 is given with its conserved first and last residue. The D gene is left open where the match is weak. Size is stated for part of the rows, as once, few or many counts, or as a class when the clone is expanded.

clone_size cdr3_length d_call j_call v_call cdr3_aa cdr3_nt
few 15 NA TRBJ1-1 TRBV10-3 CAISESGGGNTEAFF TGTGCCATCAGTGAGTCCGGGGGCGGGAACACTGAAGCTTTCTTT
NA 13 NA TRBJ1-2 TRBV19 CATDPGGTYGYTF TGTGCCACCGATCCGGGAGGGACCTATGGCTACACCTTC
NA 15 TRBD1 TRBJ1-6 TRBV6-2/TRBV6-3 CASSRHRDRNSPLHF TGTGCCAGCAGTAGACACCGGGACAGGAATTCACCCCTCCACTTT
NA 17 TRBD1 TRBJ2-5 TRBV7-2 CASSRLAGVRTGETQYF TGTGCCAGCAGCCGCCTGGCAGGGGTTAGGACAGGAGAGACCCAGTACTTC
NA 17 NA TRBJ2-7 TRBV7-2 CASSLWGIGSVSYEQYF TGTGCCAGCAGCTTGTGGGGTATCGGGAGTGTCTCCTACGAGCAGTACTTC
NA 11 NA TRBJ2-2 TRBV29-1 CSVVGTGELFF TGCAGCGTTGTAGGCACCGGGGAGCTGTTTTTT
NA 15 NA TRBJ2-7 TRBV7-2 CASSPGPYGGYEQYF TGTGCCAGCAGCCCTGGACCCTACGGCGGCTACGAGCAGTACTTC
NA 16 TRBD1 TRBJ2-5 TRBV7-9 CASSLGQGSMQETQYF TGTGCCAGCAGCTTGGGACAGGGCAGTATGCAAGAGACCCAGTACTTC
NA 16 NA TRBJ2-1 TRBV4-2 CASSQGMTGTYNEQFF TGTGCCAGCAGCCAAGGGATGACGGGGACCTACAATGAGCAGTTCTTC
NA 15 TRBD2 TRBJ2-1 TRBV11-2 CASSLVSGGALEQFF TGTGCCAGCAGCTTAGTAAGCGGGGGGGCCCTTGAGCAGTTCTTC
NA 18 TRBD1 TRBJ1-1 TRBV7-2 CASSSLRGGQGVNTEAFF TGTGCCAGCAGCTCGCTAAGGGGGGGACAGGGCGTAAACACTGAAGCTTTCTTT
many 13 NA TRBJ2-7 TRBV7-2 CASSSRGPYEQYF TGTGCCAGCAGCTCCAGGGGACCCTACGAGCAGTACTTC
NA 17 TRBD2 TRBJ2-1 TRBV25-1 CASSPPRASGRGDEQFF TGTGCCAGCAGTCCCCCTCGGGCTAGCGGGAGAGGGGATGAGCAGTTCTTC
few 14 NA TRBJ2-2 TRBV7-6 CASSLVGRGGELFF TGTGCCAGCAGCTTAGTGGGGCGAGGCGGGGAGCTGTTTTTT
NA 14 NA TRBJ2-1 TRBV10-3 CAIRDTTEYNEQFF TGTGCCATCAGAGACACCACAGAATACAATGAGCAGTTCTTC
NA 13 NA TRBJ2-1 TRBV5-1 CASGPQGSGEQFF TGCGCCAGCGGGCCCCAGGGGTCGGGTGAGCAGTTCTTC
NA 14 NA TRBJ2-5 TRBV7-2 CASSLVGVSETQYF TGTGCCAGCAGCTTAGTGGGGGTCTCAGAGACCCAGTACTTC
NA 16 TRBD2 TRBJ2-3 TRBV7-2 CASSVGQAGATDTQYF TGTGCCAGCAGCGTTGGGCAAGCGGGGGCCACAGATACGCAGTATTTT
NA 16 TRBD2 TRBJ2-3 TRBV19 CASRRGGGSSTDTQYF TGTGCCAGTAGGCGGGGTGGCGGGAGTAGCACAGATACGCAGTATTTT
NA 13 TRBD2 TRBJ2-3 TRBV29-1 CSSISGSTDTQYF TGCAGCTCGATTAGCGGGAGCACAGATACGCAGTATTTT
few 14 NA TRBJ1-4 TRBV10-3 CAISNGATNEKLFF TGTGCCATCAGTAATGGCGCAACTAATGAAAAACTGTTTTTT
few 13 TRBD1 TRBJ1-1 TRBV28 CASSPRTGYEAFF TGTGCCAGCAGTCCTCGGACAGGGTACGAAGCTTTCTTT
NA 14 NA TRBJ1-4 TRBV14 CASSRRGYNEKLFF TGTGCCAGCAGCCGTCGGGGTTATAATGAAAAACTGTTTTTT
few 14 TRBD2 TRBJ2-7 TRBV5-6 CASSRARRGNEQYF TGTGCCAGCAGCCGGGCCCGGCGGGGGAACGAGCAGTACTTC
NA 16 NA TRBJ1-2 TRBV5-4 CASSPKGGRGGDGYTF TGTGCCAGCAGCCCCAAGGGGGGCAGGGGCGGGGATGGCTACACCTTC
NA 16 NA TRBJ2-1 TRBV6-2/TRBV6-3 CASSPHRGGFYNEQFF TGTGCCAGCAGTCCGCACAGGGGGGGATTCTACAATGAGCAGTTCTTC
NA 14 NA TRBJ2-3 TRBV24-1 CATSHSWGTDTQYF TGTGCCACCAGCCATAGTTGGGGCACAGATACGCAGTATTTT
NA 15 TRBD2 TRBJ2-1 TRBV7-8 CASSLGSGRTDEQFF TGTGCCAGCAGCTTAGGTAGCGGGAGGACGGATGAGCAGTTCTTC
NA 12 NA TRBJ1-2 TRBV2 CASTGVDYGYTF TGTGCCAGCACTGGGGTGGACTATGGCTACACCTTC
NA 13 NA TRBJ1-2 TRBV12-3/TRBV12-4 CASSQGQFSGYTF TGTGCCAGCAGTCAAGGGCAGTTTAGCGGCTACACCTTC
NA 15 TRBD1 TRBJ2-5 TRBV18 CASSPAGTGEETQYF TGTGCCAGCTCACCGGCCGGGACAGGGGAAGAGACCCAGTACTTC
NA 17 NA TRBJ1-2 TRBV7-2 CASSLVVTGGASSGYTF TGTGCCAGCAGCTTAGTTGTGACGGGGGGCGCGTCGAGTGGCTACACCTTC
few 12 TRBD2 TRBJ2-7 TRBV7-9 CASSSGGPEQYF TGTGCCAGCAGCTCGGGAGGTCCGGAGCAGTACTTC
NA 13 NA TRBJ2-7 TRBV27 CASWGSTSYEQYF TGTGCCAGCTGGGGGTCCACCTCCTACGAGCAGTACTTC
NA 15 NA TRBJ2-3 TRBV12-3/TRBV12-4 CASSPPGGGGYTQYF TGTGCCAGCAGCCCTCCTGGAGGGGGGGGGTATACGCAGTATTTT
once 12 NA TRBJ2-7 TRBV10-3 CAISDFSNEQYF TGTGCCATCAGTGATTTTAGCAACGAGCAGTACTTC
NA 15 TRBD2 TRBJ2-1 TRBV3-1 CASSVESGTYNEQFF TGTGCCAGCAGCGTCGAGAGCGGGACCTACAATGAGCAGTTCTTC
NA 14 NA TRBJ2-5 TRBV19 CASSIQLYQETQYF TGTGCCAGTAGTATCCAGTTGTACCAAGAGACCCAGTACTTC
NA 13 NA TRBJ2-5 TRBV6-2/TRBV6-3 CASRTQGKETQYF TGTGCCAGCAGGACCCAAGGAAAAGAGACCCAGTACTTC
NA 16 NA TRBJ1-1 TRBV9 CASSAQVGGMNTEAFF TGTGCCAGCAGCGCTCAAGTGGGGGGGATGAACACTGAAGCTTTCTTT
NA 14 TRBD1 TRBJ2-7 TRBV7-2 CASSSDRGDYEQYF TGTGCCAGCAGCTCGGACAGGGGGGACTACGAGCAGTACTTC
NA 12 NA TRBJ2-3 TRBV12-3/TRBV12-4 CASRGYTLRQYF TGTGCCAGCAGGGGCTACACCCTACGCCAGTATTTT
NA 15 TRBD1 TRBJ2-7 TRBV7-2 CASSLSGQGGYEQYF TGTGCCAGCAGCTTATCGGGACAGGGAGGCTACGAGCAGTACTTC
NA 13 TRBD1 TRBJ1-2 TRBV19 CASIIGTAYGYTF TGTGCCAGTATCATCGGGACAGCCTATGGCTACACCTTC
few 17 NA TRBJ2-2 TRBV12-5 CASGPPLGIGFSGELFF TGTGCTAGTGGTCCCCCGCTGGGCATCGGATTTTCCGGGGAGCTGTTTTTT
NA 16 NA TRBJ1-6 TRBV12-3/TRBV12-4 CASSQGDVGARPPLHF TGTGCCAGCAGCCAGGGTGACGTTGGCGCGCGGCCACCCCTCCACTTT
NA 12 NA TRBJ1-3 TRBV20-1 CNLYAEGNTIYF TGCAACCTTTACGCCGAAGGAAACACCATATATTTT
few 13 NA TRBJ1-5 TRBV12-3/TRBV12-4 CASRTGHDQPQHF TGTGCCAGCAGAACGGGCCACGATCAGCCCCAGCATTTT
NA 15 NA TRBJ1-2 TRBV10-3 CAIRVEGGANYGYTF TGTGCCATCAGAGTCGAGGGGGGGGCAAACTATGGCTACACCTTC
NA 14 NA TRBJ1-2 TRBV10-3 CAISEPSRAYGYTF TGTGCCATCAGTGAGCCGAGTAGGGCCTATGGCTACACCTTC
NA 15 TRBD1 TRBJ1-2 TRBV5-1 CASSRGTVDTNGYTF TGCGCCAGCAGCCGAGGGACAGTAGACACCAATGGCTACACCTTC
NA 19 NA TRBJ2-1 TRBV19 CASSMTTGFGLASYNEQFF TGTGCCAGTAGCATGACGACAGGGTTCGGACTAGCCTCCTACAATGAGCAGTTCTTC
NA 13 NA TRBJ1-2 TRBV10-3 CAISGAHLYGYTF TGTGCCATCAGTGGAGCACACCTCTATGGCTACACCTTC
NA 13 NA TRBJ1-3 TRBV20-1 CSASGPSGNTIYF TGCAGTGCTTCAGGACCTTCTGGAAACACCATATATTTT
NA 15 NA TRBJ2-7 TRBV19 CASSRQAGDMDEQYF TGTGCCAGTAGTCGGCAGGCAGGGGATATGGACGAGCAGTACTTC
NA 14 TRBD1 TRBJ1-1 TRBV10-3 CAIRRGQMNTEAFF TGTGCCATCAGGAGGGGACAGATGAACACTGAAGCTTTCTTT
many 14 TRBD1 TRBJ2-5 TRBV7-6 CASSPRQGQETQYF TGTGCCAGCAGCCCCCGACAGGGCCAAGAGACCCAGTACTTC
few 16 TRBD2 TRBJ2-2 TRBV7-6 CASSPNGGALTGELFF TGTGCCAGCAGCCCAAACGGGGGGGCTTTAACCGGGGAGCTGTTTTTT
many 13 NA TRBJ2-7 TRBV7-2 CASSLVSGGEQYF TGTGCCAGCAGCTTAGTGTCTGGGGGCGAGCAGTACTTC